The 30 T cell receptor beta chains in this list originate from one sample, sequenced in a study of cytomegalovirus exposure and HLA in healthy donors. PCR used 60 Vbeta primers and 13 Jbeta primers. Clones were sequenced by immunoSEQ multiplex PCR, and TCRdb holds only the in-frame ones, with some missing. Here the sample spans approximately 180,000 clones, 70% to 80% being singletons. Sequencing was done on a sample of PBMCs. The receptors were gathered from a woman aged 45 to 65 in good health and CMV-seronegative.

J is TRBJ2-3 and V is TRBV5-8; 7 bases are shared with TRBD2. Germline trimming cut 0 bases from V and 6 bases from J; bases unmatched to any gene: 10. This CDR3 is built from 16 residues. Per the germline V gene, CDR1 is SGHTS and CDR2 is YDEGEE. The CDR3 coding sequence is TGTGCCAGCAGCTTGGCCCAATCGTTCGGGGGGGATACGCAGTATTTT. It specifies CASSLAQSFGGDTQYF.

The CDR3 sequence: CASSISTEAVSPLHF. CDR3 DNA sequence: TGTGCCAGCAGTATCTCCACGGAGGCGGTTTCACCCCTCCACTTT. The V and J genes are TRBV28 and TRBJ1-6, with D hard to call. Germline values: CDR1 MDHEN, CDR2 SYDVKM. V gave up 5 bases and J gave up 9 bases, with 17 bases separating them. CDR3 length: 15 residues.

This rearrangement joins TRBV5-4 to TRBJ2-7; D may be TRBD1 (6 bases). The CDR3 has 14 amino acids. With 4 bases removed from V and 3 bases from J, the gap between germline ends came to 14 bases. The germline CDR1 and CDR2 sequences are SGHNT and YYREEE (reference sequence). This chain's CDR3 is CASSPQGPRYEQYF. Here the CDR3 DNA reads TGTGCCAGCAGCCCCCAGGGGCCTCGCTACGAGCAGTACTTC.

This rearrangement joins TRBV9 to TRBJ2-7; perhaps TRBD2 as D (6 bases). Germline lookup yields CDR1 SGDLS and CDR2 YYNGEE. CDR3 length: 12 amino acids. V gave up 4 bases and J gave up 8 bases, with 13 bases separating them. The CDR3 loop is CASSPGGGKQYF. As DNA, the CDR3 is TGTGCCAGCAGCCCCGGGGGAGGCAAGCAGTACTTC.

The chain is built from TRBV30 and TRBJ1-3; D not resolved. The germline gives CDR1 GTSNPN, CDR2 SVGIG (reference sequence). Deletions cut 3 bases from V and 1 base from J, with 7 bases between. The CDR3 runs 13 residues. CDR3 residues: CAWSRISGNTIYF. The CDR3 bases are TGTGCCTGGAGCAGGATTTCTGGAAACACCATATATTTT.

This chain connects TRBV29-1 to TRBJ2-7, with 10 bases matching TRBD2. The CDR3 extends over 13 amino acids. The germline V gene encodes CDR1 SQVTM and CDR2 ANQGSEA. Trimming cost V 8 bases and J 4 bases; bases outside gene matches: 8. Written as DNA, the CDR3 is TGCAGCACCTTAGCGGGGGGCTCTTACGAGCAGTACTTC. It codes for CSTLAGGSYEQYF.

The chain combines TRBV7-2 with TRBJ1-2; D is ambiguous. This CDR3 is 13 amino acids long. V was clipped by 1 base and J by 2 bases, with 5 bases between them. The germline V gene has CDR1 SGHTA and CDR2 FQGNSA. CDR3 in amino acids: CASSLGGNYGYTF. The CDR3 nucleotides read TGTGCCAGCAGCTTAGGAGGGAACTATGGCTACACCTTC.

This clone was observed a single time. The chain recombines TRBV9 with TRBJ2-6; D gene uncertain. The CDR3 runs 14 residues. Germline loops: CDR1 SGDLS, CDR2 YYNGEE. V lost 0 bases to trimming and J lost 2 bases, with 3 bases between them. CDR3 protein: CASSVAPGANVLTF. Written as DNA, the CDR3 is TGTGCCAGCAGCGTAGCTCCTGGGGCCAACGTCCTGACTTTC.

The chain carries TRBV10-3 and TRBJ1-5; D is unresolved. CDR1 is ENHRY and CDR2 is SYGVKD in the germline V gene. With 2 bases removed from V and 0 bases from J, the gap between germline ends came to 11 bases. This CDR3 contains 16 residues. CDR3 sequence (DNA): TGTGCCATCAGTGAGATGGGAGCGGGTAGCAATCAGCCCCAGCATTTT. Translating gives CAISEMGAGSNQPQHF.

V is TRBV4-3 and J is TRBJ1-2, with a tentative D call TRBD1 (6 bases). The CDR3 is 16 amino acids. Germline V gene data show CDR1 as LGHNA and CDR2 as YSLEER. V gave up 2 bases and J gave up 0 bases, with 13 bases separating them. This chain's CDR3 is CASSQTGGPTNYGYTF. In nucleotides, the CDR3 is TGCGCCAGCAGCCAAACGGGGGGGCCCACTAACTATGGCTACACCTTC.

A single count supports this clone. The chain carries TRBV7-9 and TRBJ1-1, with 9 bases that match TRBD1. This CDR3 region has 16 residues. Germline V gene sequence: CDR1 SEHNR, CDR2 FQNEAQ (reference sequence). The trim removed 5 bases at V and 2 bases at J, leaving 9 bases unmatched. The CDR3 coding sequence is TGTGCCAGCAGCCCGGGACAGGGACTACCAAACACTGAAGCTTTCTTT. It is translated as CASSPGQGLPNTEAFF.

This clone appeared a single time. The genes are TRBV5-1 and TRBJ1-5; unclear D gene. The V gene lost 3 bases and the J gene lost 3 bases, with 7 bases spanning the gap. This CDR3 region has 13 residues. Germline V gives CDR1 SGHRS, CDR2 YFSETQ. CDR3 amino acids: CASSSSPNQPQHF. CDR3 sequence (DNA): TGCGCCAGCAGCTCCTCCCCCAATCAGCCCCAGCATTTT.

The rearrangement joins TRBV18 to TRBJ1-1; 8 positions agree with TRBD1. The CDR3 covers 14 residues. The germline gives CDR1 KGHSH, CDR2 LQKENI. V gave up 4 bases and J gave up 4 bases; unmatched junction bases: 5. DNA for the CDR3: TGTGCCAGCTCACTGGACAGGGTAGGCACTGAAGCTTTCTTT. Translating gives CASSLDRVGTEAFF.

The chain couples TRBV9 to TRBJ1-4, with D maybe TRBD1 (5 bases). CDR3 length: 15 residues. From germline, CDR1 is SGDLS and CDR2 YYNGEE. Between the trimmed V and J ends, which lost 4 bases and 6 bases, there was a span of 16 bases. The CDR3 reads CASSPSGGADEKLFF. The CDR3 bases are TGTGCCAGCAGCCCCTCGGGGGGAGCGGATGAAAAACTGTTTTTT.

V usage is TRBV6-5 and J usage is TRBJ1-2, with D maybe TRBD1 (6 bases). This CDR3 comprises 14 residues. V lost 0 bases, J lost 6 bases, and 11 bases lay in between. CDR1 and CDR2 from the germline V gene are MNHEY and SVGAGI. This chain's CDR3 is CASSYSLQGNGYTF. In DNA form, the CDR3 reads TGTGCCAGCAGTTACTCGCTACAGGGAAATGGCTACACCTTC.

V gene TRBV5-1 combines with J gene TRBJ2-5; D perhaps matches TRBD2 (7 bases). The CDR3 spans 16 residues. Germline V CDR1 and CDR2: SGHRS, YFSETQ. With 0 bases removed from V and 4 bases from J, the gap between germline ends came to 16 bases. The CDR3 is CASSLESSRGAETQYF. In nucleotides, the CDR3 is TGCGCCAGCAGCTTGGAGTCCAGTCGGGGGGCAGAGACCCAGTACTTC.

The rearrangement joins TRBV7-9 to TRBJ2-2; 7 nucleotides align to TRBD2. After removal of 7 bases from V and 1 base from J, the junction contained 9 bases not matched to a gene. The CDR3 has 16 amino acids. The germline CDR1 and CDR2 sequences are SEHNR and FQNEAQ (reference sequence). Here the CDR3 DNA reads TGTGCCAGCAACCCATCTAGCGGTATGAACACCGGGGAGCTGTTTTTT. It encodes CASNPSSGMNTGELFF. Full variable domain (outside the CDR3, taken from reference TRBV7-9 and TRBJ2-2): DTGVSQNPRHKITKRGQNVTFRCDPISEHNRLYWYRQTLGQGPEFLTYFQNEAQLEKSRLLSDRFSAERPKGSFSTLEIQRTEQGDSAMYLCASNPSSGMNTGELFFGEGSRLTVL.

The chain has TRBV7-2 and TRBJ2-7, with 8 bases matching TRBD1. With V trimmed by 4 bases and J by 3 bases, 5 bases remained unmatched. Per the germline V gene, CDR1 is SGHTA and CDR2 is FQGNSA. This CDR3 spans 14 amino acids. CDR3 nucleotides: TGTGCCAGCAGCTCCACCGGGACAGGCTACGAGCAGTACTTC. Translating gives CASSSTGTGYEQYF.

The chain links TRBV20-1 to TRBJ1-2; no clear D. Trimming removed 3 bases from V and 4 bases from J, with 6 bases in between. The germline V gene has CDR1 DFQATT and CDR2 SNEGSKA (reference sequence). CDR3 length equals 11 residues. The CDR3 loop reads CSARASYGYTF. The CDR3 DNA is TGCAGTGCTAGGGCCAGCTATGGCTACACCTTC.

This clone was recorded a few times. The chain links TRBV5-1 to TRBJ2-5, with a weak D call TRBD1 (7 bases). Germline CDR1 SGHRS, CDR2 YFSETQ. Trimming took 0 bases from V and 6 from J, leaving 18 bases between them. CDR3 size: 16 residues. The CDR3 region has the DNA TGCGCCAGCAGCTTGGATGGACAGGCCGGCGGGAAGACCCAGTACTTC. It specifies CASSLDGQAGGKTQYF.

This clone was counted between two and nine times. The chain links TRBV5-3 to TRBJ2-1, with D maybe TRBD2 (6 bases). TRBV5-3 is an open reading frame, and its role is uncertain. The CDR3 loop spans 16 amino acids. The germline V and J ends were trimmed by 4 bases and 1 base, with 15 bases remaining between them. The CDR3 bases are TGTGCCAGAAGCCCGAGCGGGCTTCTTTCCTACAATGAGCAGTTCTTC. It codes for CARSPSGLLSYNEQFF.

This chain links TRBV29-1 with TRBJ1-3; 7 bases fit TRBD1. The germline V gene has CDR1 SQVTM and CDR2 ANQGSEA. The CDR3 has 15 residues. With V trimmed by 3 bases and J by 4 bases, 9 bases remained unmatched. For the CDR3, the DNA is TGCAGCGTTGAGGACCCGACAGGGCTCGGAAACACCATATATTTT. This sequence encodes CSVEDPTGLGNTIYF. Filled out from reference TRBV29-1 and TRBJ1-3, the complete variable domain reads SAVISQKPSRDICQRGTSLTIQCQVDSQVTMMFWYRQQPGQSLTLIATANQGSEATYESGFVIDKFPISRPNLTFSTLTVSNMSPEDSSIYLCSVEDPTGLGNTIYFGEGSWLTVV.

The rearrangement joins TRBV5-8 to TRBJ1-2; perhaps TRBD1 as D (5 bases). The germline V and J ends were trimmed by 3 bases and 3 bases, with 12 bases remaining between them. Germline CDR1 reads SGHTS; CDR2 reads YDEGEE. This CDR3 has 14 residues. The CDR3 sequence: CASSSETEDYGYTF. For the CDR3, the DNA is TGTGCCAGCAGCTCCGAGACAGAAGACTATGGCTACACCTTC.

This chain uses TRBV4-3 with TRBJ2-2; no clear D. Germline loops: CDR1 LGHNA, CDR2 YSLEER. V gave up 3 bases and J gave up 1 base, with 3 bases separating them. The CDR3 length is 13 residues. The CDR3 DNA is TGCGCCAGCAGCCACTTGAACACCGGGGAGCTGTTTTTT. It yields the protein CASSHLNTGELFF.

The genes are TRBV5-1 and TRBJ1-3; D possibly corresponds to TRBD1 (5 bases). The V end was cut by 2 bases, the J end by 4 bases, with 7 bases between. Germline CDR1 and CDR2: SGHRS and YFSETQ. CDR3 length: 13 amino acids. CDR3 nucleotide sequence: TGCGCCAGCAGCTTAGACAGAGGAAACACCATATATTTT. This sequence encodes CASSLDRGNTIYF.

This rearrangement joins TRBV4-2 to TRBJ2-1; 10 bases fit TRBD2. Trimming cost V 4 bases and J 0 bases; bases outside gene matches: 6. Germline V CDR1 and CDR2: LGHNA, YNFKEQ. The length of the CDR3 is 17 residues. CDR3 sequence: CASSLAGGSSSYNEQFF. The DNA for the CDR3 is TGTGCCAGCAGCCTAGCGGGAGGCAGTAGCTCCTACAATGAGCAGTTCTTC.

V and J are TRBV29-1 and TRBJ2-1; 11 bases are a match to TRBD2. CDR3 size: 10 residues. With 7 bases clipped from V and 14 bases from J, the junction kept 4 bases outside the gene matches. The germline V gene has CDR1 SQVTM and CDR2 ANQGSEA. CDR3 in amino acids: CSAGTSGEFF. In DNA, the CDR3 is TGCAGCGCTGGGACTAGCGGAGAGTTCTTC.

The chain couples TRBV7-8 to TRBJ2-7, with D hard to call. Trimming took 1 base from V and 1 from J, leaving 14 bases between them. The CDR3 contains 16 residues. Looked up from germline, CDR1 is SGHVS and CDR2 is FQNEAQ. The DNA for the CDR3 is TGTGCCAGCAGCTTAGTTAGGCAGGTGAGATCCTACGAGCAGTACTTC. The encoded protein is CASSLVRQVRSYEQYF.

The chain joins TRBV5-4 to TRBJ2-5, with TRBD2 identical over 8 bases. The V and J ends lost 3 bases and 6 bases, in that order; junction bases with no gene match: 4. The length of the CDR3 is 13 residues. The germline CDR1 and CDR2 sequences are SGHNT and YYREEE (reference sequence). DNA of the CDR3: TGTGCCAGCAGCTACGGGACTAGTAAGACCCAGTACTTC. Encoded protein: CASSYGTSKTQYF.

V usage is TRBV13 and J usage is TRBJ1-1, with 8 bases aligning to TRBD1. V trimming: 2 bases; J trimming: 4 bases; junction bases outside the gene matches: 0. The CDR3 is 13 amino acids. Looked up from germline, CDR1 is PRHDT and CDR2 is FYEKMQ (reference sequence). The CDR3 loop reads CASSLQGATEAFF. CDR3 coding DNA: TGTGCCAGCAGCTTACAGGGGGCCACTGAAGCTTTCTTT.